These 27 T cell receptor beta chains share one sample of origin, sequenced in a study of radiation and T cells in renal cell carcinoma. As for time point: baseline pretreatment blood. Noted treatment: 15 Gy SBRT to primary tumor, nephrectomy 4 weeks later. The repertoire was sequenced with immunoSEQ multiplex PCR; TCRdb's copy has only in-frame clones and lacks some. In the table there are about 59,000 clones, about three quarters of which are singletons. Sequenced here: blood, sampled from a patient whose treatment included radiotherapy and nephrectomy. The receptors here all came from a man aged 60 to 75 with renal cell carcinoma.

This clone was picked up a small number of times. This chain uses TRBV5-4 with TRBJ2-1; TRBD1 or TRBD2 may be the D gene (5 bases each). The CDR3 has 12 residues. Deletions cut 4 bases from V and 9 bases from J, with 11 bases between. CDR1 and CDR2 (germline): SGHNT, YYREEE (reference sequence). The CDR3 loop reads CASSPGRTEQFF. The CDR3 DNA reads as TGTGCCAGCAGCCCGGGGCGTACTGAGCAGTTCTTC.

The chain has TRBV5-1 and TRBJ2-5; D unresolved. CDR3 length equals 12 residues. V lost 5 bases to trimming and J lost 5 bases, with 10 bases between them. The germline CDR1 and CDR2 sequences are SGHRS and YFSETQ. This CDR3 reads CASRPSWETQYF. DNA of the CDR3: TGCGCCAGCAGGCCCTCCTGGGAGACCCAGTACTTC.

This clone was seen a single time. This chain uses TRBV5-6 with TRBJ1-5; D might be TRBD1 (5 bases). The CDR3 is 16 residues long. Germline CDR1 reads SGHDT; CDR2 reads YYEEEE. Trimming shortened V by 1 base and J by 5 bases, and 16 bases separated the two germline ends. This CDR3 reads CASSLSGTTNYQPQHF. The CDR3 DNA reads as TGTGCCAGCAGCTTGAGCGGGACCACGAACTATCAGCCCCAGCATTTT.

CDR3 protein: CASSYDLWYGYTF. CDR3 in DNA: TGTGCCAGCAGTTACGATTTATGGTATGGCTACACCTTC. The chain joins TRBV6-6 to TRBJ1-2; D uncertain. V was trimmed by 2 bases and J by 5 bases, leaving 9 bases between them. Germline V lookup: CDR1 MNHNY, CDR2 SVGAGI (reference sequence). The CDR3 is 13 amino acids.

The chain is built from TRBV7-3 and TRBJ1-1; D uncertain. CDR1 and CDR2 (germline): SGHTA, FQGTGA. The CDR3 has 13 residues. V lost 6 bases and J 1 base, leaving 9 bases between the germline ends. This chain's CDR3 is CASSRAPNTEAFF. CDR3 DNA sequence: TGTGCCAGCAGTAGGGCCCCGAACACTGAAGCTTTCTTT.

There are a few counts of this clone. The chain recombines TRBV9 with TRBJ1-1, with TRBD1 matching over 7 bases. CDR3 length: 16 residues. V trimming: 6 bases; J trimming: 1 base; junction bases outside the gene matches: 12. Germline V lookup: CDR1 SGDLS, CDR2 YYNGEE. The CDR3 DNA follows: TGTGCCAGCAACGAACCTTACGGGACAGAGAACACTGAAGCTTTCTTT. Translating it yields CASNEPYGTENTEAFF.

The chain has TRBV5-6 and TRBJ1-1; D gene uncertain. Trimming pared 2 bases from V and 5 bases from J, leaving 7 bases between. The CDR3 is 12 amino acids. In germline, CDR1 is SGHDT, CDR2 YYEEEE. Here the CDR3 reads CASSLGMTEAFF. The CDR3 bases are TGTGCCAGCAGCTTAGGGATGACTGAAGCTTTCTTT.

The V gene is TRBV5-1, the J gene TRBJ1-2; TRBD1 matches at 7 bases. CDR1 is SGHRS and CDR2 is YFSETQ in the germline V gene. The trim removed 6 bases at V and 7 bases at J, leaving 15 bases unmatched. CDR3 length equals 15 residues. This chain's CDR3 is CASNQELQGVGGYTF. The CDR3 DNA follows: TGCGCCAGCAACCAGGAATTGCAGGGGGTCGGTGGCTACACCTTC.

This clone was recorded only once. The chain carries TRBV2 and TRBJ2-7; D is perhaps TRBD2 (5 bases). The CDR3 is 13 amino acids. Trimming removed 5 bases at V and 6 bases at J, with 14 bases between. CDR1 SNHLY and CDR2 FYNNEI come from the germline V gene. Here the CDR3 reads CASSPGLVREQYF. As DNA, the CDR3 is TGTGCCAGCAGTCCCGGACTTGTGCGCGAGCAGTACTTC.

Concerning this clone: The germline gene is not matched at one end of the junction; a read error may be the cause. The CDR3 loop is CSVDQGRPTFF. As DNA, the CDR3 is TGCAGCGTTGACCAAGGACGGCCCACCTTCTTC. V usage is TRBV29-1 and J usage is TRBJ1-2; no definite D call. CDR1 and CDR2 (germline): SQVTM, ANQGSEA. The CDR3 covers 11 residues. Combining the CDR3 with reference TRBV29-1 and TRBJ1-2 gives the whole variable domain SAVISQKPSRDICQRGTSLTIQCQVDSQVTMMFWYRQQPGQSLTLIATANQGSEATYESGFVIDKFPISRPNLTFSTLTVSNMSPEDSSIYLCSVDQGRPTFFGSGTRLTVV.

The chain carries TRBV19 and TRBJ2-5; weak D call: TRBD2 (5 bases). The CDR3 consists of 15 residues. Trimming cost V 3 bases and J 1 base, with 12 bases left between them. Germline CDR1 and CDR2: LNHDA and SQIVND (reference sequence). The CDR3 spells CASSMNGISQETQYF. CDR3 in DNA: TGTGCCAGTAGTATGAACGGGATTTCCCAAGAGACCCAGTACTTC. Full variable domain (remainder filled in from reference TRBV19 and TRBJ2-5): DGGITQSPKYLFRKEGQNVTLSCEQNLNHDAMYWYRQDPGQGLRLIYYSQIVNDFQKGDIAEGYSVSREKKESFPLTVTSAQKNPTAFYLCASSMNGISQETQYFGPGTRLLVL.

This chain joins TRBV28 and TRBJ2-7; D is undetermined. V lost 5 bases to trimming and J lost 0 bases, with 5 bases between them. The CDR3 has 12 amino acids. Germline V gene data show CDR1 as MDHEN and CDR2 as SYDVKM. The CDR3 DNA reads as TGTGCCAGCAGTGCCAGCTCCTACGAGCAGTACGTC. Its translation: CASSASSYEQYV.

The chain is built from TRBV27 and TRBJ2-1; unclear D gene. V was cut by 9 bases and J by 5 bases, with 8 bases left in between. The V gene's germline CDR1 is MNHEY and CDR2 SMNVEV (reference sequence). The CDR3 spans 11 residues. The CDR3 DNA sequence: TGTGCCAGGCCCGAAGACAATGAGCAGTTCTTC. As protein: CARPEDNEQFF.

The chain recombines TRBV2 with TRBJ2-5, with 7 bases that match TRBD2. J lost 1 base, V lost 6 bases, and 5 bases had no gene match. Germline CDR1 SNHLY, CDR2 FYNNEI. This CDR3 has 14 amino acids. The CDR3 nucleotides are TGTGCCAGCAGAAAAAGCGGGGTCCAAGAGACCCAGTACTTC. It yields the protein CASRKSGVQETQYF.

In DNA, the CDR3 is TGCAGCGCCGCCCCAGGGCGGGCTTTCTTT. This sequence encodes CSAAPGRAFF. This sequence joins TRBV29-1 and TRBJ1-1; weak D call: TRBD1 (5 bases). The length of the CDR3 is 10 residues. V was shortened by 7 bases and J by 11 bases, with 14 bases between the two germline ends. Per germline, CDR1 SQVTM and CDR2 ANQGSEA.

This chain joins TRBV5-4 and TRBJ2-1, with D perhaps matching TRBD2 (7 bases). V was clipped by 0 bases and J by 7 bases, with 17 bases between them. Looked up from germline, CDR1 is SGHNT and CDR2 is YYREEE (reference sequence). This CDR3 is 16 amino acids long. The CDR3 coding sequence is TGTGCCAGCAGCTTGGAGGGGCAGGGGAGGGCAAATGAGCAGTTCTTC. Residues: CASSLEGQGRANEQFF.

Only a few counts were recorded for this clone. Other DNA sequences in this sample translate to the same CDR3. The rearrangement links TRBV9 to TRBJ1-4, with a weak D call TRBD1 (6 bases). The CDR3 has 14 amino acids. The V end lost 4 bases, the J end lost 0 bases, and 7 bases lay between the germline ends. Germline V gene sequence: CDR1 SGDLS, CDR2 YYNGEE. The CDR3 region is CASSRTATNEKLFF. The CDR3 bases are TGTGCCAGCAGCCGGACAGCAACTAATGAAAAACTGTTTTTT. Drawing the rest from reference TRBV9 and TRBJ1-4, the complete variable domain is DSGVTQTPKHLITATGQRVTLRCSPRSGDLSVYWYQQSLDQGLQFLIQYYNGEERAKGNILERFSAQQFPDLHSELNLSSLELGDSALYFCASSRTATNEKLFFGSGTQLSVL.

V is TRBV10-3 and J is TRBJ2-7, with 7 bases that match TRBD1. V lost 9 bases and J lost 1; bases outside the gene matches: 6. This CDR3 contains 13 residues. Germline CDR1 reads ENHRY; CDR2 reads SYGVKD. CDR3 DNA: TGTGCCATTTTAAGGGACAGTTCCTACGAGCAGTACTTC. Translated: CAILRDSSYEQYF.

V usage is TRBV25-1 and J usage is TRBJ2-3; D may be TRBD1 or TRBD2 (5 bases each). The germline gives CDR1 MGHDK, CDR2 SYGVNS. V lost 7 bases to trimming and J lost 5 bases, with 13 bases between them. The CDR3 spans 13 residues. The CDR3 nucleotides read TGTGCCAGCACTGGGTGGGGACGAGATACGCAGTATTTT. It is translated as CASTGWGRDTQYF. Supplemented by reference TRBV25-1 and TRBJ2-3, the full variable domain reads EADIYQTPRYLVIGTGKKITLECSQTMGHDKMYWYQQDPGMELHLIHYSYGVNSTEKGDLSSESTVSRIRTEHFPLTLESARPSHTSQYLCASTGWGRDTQYFGPGTRLTVL.

The chain carries TRBV18 and TRBJ2-3; D remains unclear. V was shortened by 5 bases and J by 1 base, with 7 bases between the two germline ends. Germline CDR1 and CDR2: KGHSH and LQKENI. CDR3 size: 13 residues. CDR3 nucleotide sequence: TGTGCCAGCTCATTAGACGGCACAGATACGCAGTATTTT. It yields the protein CASSLDGTDTQYF.

This clone was seen a single time. V and J are TRBV5-6 and TRBJ1-2, with D tentatively TRBD1 (5 bases). The V gene's germline CDR1 is SGHDT and CDR2 YYEEEE. This CDR3 has 18 residues. Trimming took 3 bases from V and 0 from J, leaving 21 bases between them. The CDR3 region is CASSSPQGGGMANYGYTF. As DNA, the CDR3 is TGTGCCAGCAGCTCCCCGCAGGGAGGTGGAATGGCTAACTATGGCTACACCTTC.

The chain is built from TRBV7-9 and TRBJ2-3; 9 bases map to TRBD2. This CDR3 region has 16 residues. V gave up 5 bases and J gave up 9 bases; unmatched junction bases: 15. Germline V gives CDR1 SEHNR, CDR2 FQNEAQ (reference sequence). The CDR3 DNA follows: TGTGCCAGCAGCCACTTAGCGGGAGACAGGGCGGGGACGCAGTATTTT. Translated: CASSHLAGDRAGTQYF.

This clone was counted many times. The gene calls are TRBV27 and TRBJ2-1; D not certain. The CDR3 runs to 13 residues. Germline CDR1 MNHEY, CDR2 SMNVEV (reference sequence). V was cut by 4 bases and J by 6 bases, with 10 bases left in between. CDR3: CASSWGGSNEQFF. The CDR3 DNA is TGTGCCAGCAGTTGGGGTGGCTCCAATGAGCAGTTCTTC.

The gene calls are TRBV6-6 and TRBJ1-2, with 9 bases identical to TRBD1. CDR1 and CDR2 from the germline V gene are MNHNY and SVGAGI (reference sequence). Losses at the gene ends were 7 bases for V and 6 bases for J; bases not matched to a gene: 3. The CDR3 consists of 12 residues. The CDR3 region is CASKGQGDGYTF. CDR3 coding DNA: TGTGCCAGCAAGGGACAGGGCGATGGCTACACCTTC.

The chain combines TRBV10-2 with TRBJ2-7; D may be TRBD2 (5 bases). The germline V and J ends were trimmed by 0 bases and 6 bases, with 9 bases remaining between them. Germline V CDR1 and CDR2: WSHSY, SAAADI. This CDR3 region has 13 residues. Here the CDR3 reads CASSESSGGEQYV. The CDR3 DNA sequence: TGCGCCAGCAGTGAGTCCAGCGGTGGCGAGCAGTACGTC.

This chain joins TRBV6-1 and TRBJ2-2, with D possibly matching TRBD2 (5 bases). Between the trimmed V and J ends, which lost 11 bases and 4 bases, there was a span of 17 bases. Looked up from germline, CDR1 is MNHNS and CDR2 is SASEGT. The length of the CDR3 is 14 residues. CDR3 DNA sequence: TGTGCCTGTGCCTCAGCGGATGGCACCGGGGAGCTGTTTTTT. Residues: CACASADGTGELFF.

This clone was found a few times. The chain links TRBV11-2 to TRBJ2-1; unclear D gene. The CDR3 loop spans 14 amino acids. V lost 3 bases and J lost 0, with 6 bases in between. Germline-derived CDR1 and CDR2 are SGHAT and FQNNGV. The CDR3 is CASSFGSSYNEQFF. Here the CDR3 DNA reads TGTGCCAGCAGCTTCGGAAGCTCCTACAATGAGCAGTTCTTC. Full variable domain (missing parts from reference TRBV11-2 and TRBJ2-1): EAGVAQSPRYKIIEKRQSVAFWCNPISGHATLYWYQQILGQGPKLLIQFQNNGVVDDSQLPKDRFSAERLKGVDSTLKIQPAKLEDSAVYLCASSFGSSYNEQFFGPGTRLTVL.